A single sample gave rise to the 13 T cell receptor beta chains below, sequenced in a study of radiation and T cells in renal cell carcinoma. Produced via immunoSEQ multiplex PCR; TCRdb's table is partial and in-frame only. The sample lists about 150,000 clones; 88% were seen once. Time point indicated: baseline pretreatment blood. Described treatment: 15 Gy SBRT to primary tumor, nephrectomy 4 weeks later. This material consisted of blood, taken from a patient whose treatment included radiotherapy and nephrectomy. The source of these receptors is a woman in her 70s with renal cell carcinoma.

This clone occurred a few times. This sequence joins TRBV6-1 and TRBJ1-5; D uncertain. Germline V gene data show CDR1 as MNHNS and CDR2 as SASEGT. V shed 5 bases and J shed 3 bases, with 11 bases lying between them. This CDR3 spans 14 amino acids. The CDR3 spells CASSLGPDNQPQHF. DNA for the CDR3: TGTGCCAGCAGTTTAGGGCCAGACAATCAGCCCCAGCATTTT.

CDR3 nucleotides: TGCAGCGTTGGGGTGACCTACTACGAGCAGTACTTC. This sequence encodes CSVGVTYYEQYF. The chain links TRBV29-1 to TRBJ2-7; D is unresolved. CDR3 length: 12 residues. V lost 4 bases, J lost 3 bases, and 10 bases lay in between. Germline CDR1 is SQVTM and CDR2 is ANQGSEA.

The CDR3: CASSPSAGNNSPLHF. The CDR3 DNA sequence: TGTGCCAGCAGTCCATCGGCGGGAAATAATTCACCCCTCCACTTT. The J gene is TRBJ1-6, the V gene TRBV7-9; D is ambiguous. The CDR3 has 15 residues. Trimming took 6 bases from V and 5 from J, leaving 14 bases between them. CDR1 is SEHNR and CDR2 is FQNEAQ in the germline V gene (reference sequence).

The genes are TRBV30 and TRBJ2-5; 10 nucleotides agree with TRBD1. TRBJ2-7 matches the DNA end more closely, so the J call is doubtful. Germline loops: CDR1 GTSNPN, CDR2 SVGIG (reference sequence). The CDR3 sequence is 14 residues long. The CDR3, as DNA: TGTGCCTGGAGACCGACAGGGGGCGACTACGAGCAGTACTTC. Residues: CAWRPTGGDYEQYF.

This clone was recorded only once. The chain has TRBV19 and TRBJ2-7, with TRBD1 matching 7 bases. Germline CDR1 is LNHDA and CDR2 is SQIVND (reference sequence). Losses at the gene ends were 5 bases for V and 9 bases for J; bases not matched to a gene: 10. The CDR3 extends over 13 amino acids. CDR3 protein: CASSGGQKIRQYF. CDR3 DNA: TGTGCCAGTAGTGGGGGACAGAAAATACGGCAGTACTTC.

The chain is built from TRBV5-1 and TRBJ2-3; D unresolved. V was clipped by 1 base and J by 3 bases, with 6 bases between them. The CDR3 spans 13 residues. CDR1 is SGHRS and CDR2 is YFSETQ in the germline V gene. The CDR3 DNA follows: TGCGCCAGCAGCTTGATGGGAACAGATACGCAGTATTTT. Amino acid sequence: CASSLMGTDTQYF.

The rearrangement joins TRBV6-4 to TRBJ1-6; TRBD1 might be the D (5 bases). There are 15 residues in the CDR3. V was trimmed by 0 bases and J by 7 bases, leaving 10 bases between them. Germline assignment: CDR1 MRHNA and CDR2 SNTAGT. The CDR3 nucleotides are TGTGCCAGCAGTGACTCGGGACTAAGAAATTCACCCCTCCACTTT. Translation: CASSDSGLRNSPLHF.

This chain joins TRBV11-3 and TRBJ1-1, with D hard to call. CDR3 size: 15 residues. V shed 2 bases and J shed 1 base, with 11 bases lying between them. Per germline, CDR1 SGHNT and CDR2 YENEEA. CDR3 DNA: TGTGCCAGCAGCTTACGCCTCGGGTCGAACACTGAAGCTTTCTTT. Protein product: CASSLRLGSNTEAFF. Full variable domain (outside the CDR3, taken from reference TRBV11-3 and TRBJ1-1): EAGVVQSPRYKIIEKKQPVAFWCNPISGHNTLYWYLQNLGQGPELLIRYENEEAVDDSQLPKDRFSAERLKGVDSTLKIQPAELGDSAVYLCASSLRLGSNTEAFFGQGTRLTVV.

This chain links TRBV5-1 with TRBJ1-1; no firm D call. V was cut by 4 bases and J by 6 bases, with 13 bases left in between. This CDR3 spans 13 amino acids. Looked up from germline, CDR1 is SGHRS and CDR2 is YFSETQ. CDR3 loop: CASSPTPWAEAFF. In nucleotides, the CDR3 is TGCGCCAGCAGCCCAACCCCGTGGGCTGAAGCTTTCTTT.

The chain joins TRBV5-4 to TRBJ1-1; D gene ambiguous. Per the germline V gene, CDR1 is SGHNT and CDR2 is YYREEE (reference sequence). Trimming stripped 6 bases from V and 0 bases from J, with 15 bases between. This CDR3 comprises 15 residues. CDR3 residues: CASKREVQMNTEAFF. The CDR3 coding sequence is TGTGCCAGCAAGCGCGAGGTACAGATGAACACTGAAGCTTTCTTT.

This chain joins TRBV6-1 and TRBJ1-1; TRBD1 is a possible D gene (5 bases). The CDR3 spans 15 residues. Deletions cut 4 bases from V and 1 base from J, with 13 bases between. Germline-derived CDR1 and CDR2 are MNHNS and SASEGT. CDR3 loop: CASSARQLGNTEAFF. The DNA for the CDR3 is TGTGCCAGCAGTGCCCGACAGTTGGGGAACACTGAAGCTTTCTTT.

The V call is TRBV7-6, the J call TRBJ1-3, with D perhaps matching TRBD1 (6 bases). Germline values: CDR1 SGHVS, CDR2 FNYEAQ. The CDR3 totals 15 residues. V shed 0 bases and J shed 8 bases, with 14 bases lying between them. The CDR3 sequence: CASSLAADSKDTIYF. The CDR3 region has the DNA TGTGCCAGCAGCTTAGCAGCGGACAGTAAGGACACCATATATTTT.

The chain combines TRBV19 with TRBJ1-4; D is perhaps TRBD1 (6 bases). With 6 bases removed from V and 3 bases from J, the gap between germline ends came to 20 bases. Per the germline V gene, CDR1 is LNHDA and CDR2 is SQIVND (reference sequence). This CDR3 spans 17 amino acids. CDR3 protein: CASRVQRSAGANEKLFF. In DNA, the CDR3 is TGTGCCAGTAGAGTCCAACGCTCGGCAGGGGCTAATGAAAAACTGTTTTTT.